The source of this T cell receptor beta chain is a study of CD8 T cells in ankylosing spondylitis. Study-level points and caveats: CD8+ cells made up the disease-linked clones, which were relatively rare in peripheral blood. Both synovial fluid and blood in reactive arthritis had previously been reported to carry some motif variants. A TCR beta motif made of fewer than ten highly homologous variants seemed typical of ankylosing spondylitis blood. According to the report, clones linked to the disease were significantly enriched in matched synovial fluid samples taken from ankylosing spondylitis patients.

Of note for this clonotype: No antigen is known for it.

Library preparation for TCR beta used quantitative 5'-RACE with molecular barcodes. TCRdb redid the calling of the 5' RACE reads with MiXCR, one entry per CDR3 protein. The sample includes fewer than 500,000 distinct CDR3 sequences, 25% to 30% of them seen just once. Input material: blood, either unsorted or a sorted T cell fraction (not recorded which). This clonotype was obtained from a male donor with ankylosing spondylitis.

CDR3 DNA: TGCGCCAGCAGCTTTGGCGGGGGGGGCCAAGAGACCCAGTACTTC. This translates into CASSFGGGGQETQYF. The chain is built from TRBV5-1 and TRBJ2-5, with 9 positions matching TRBD2. The CDR3 consists of 15 residues. The V segment lost 2 bases and the J segment 1 base; nucleotides outside the gene matches: 3. Germline values: CDR1 SGHRS, CDR2 YFSETQ. The full variable domain, its missing parts supplied by reference TRBV5-1 and TRBJ2-5, is KAGVTQTPRYLIKTRGQQVTLSCSPISGHRSVSWYQQTPGQGLQFLFEYFSETQRNKGNFPGRFSGRQFSNSRSEMNVSTLELGDSALYLCASSFGGGGQETQYFGPGTRLLVL.